This T cell receptor beta chain was observed in a study of T cell responses to AZD1222 COVID-19 vaccine. The method was immunoSEQ multiplex PCR; TCRdb's version includes in-frame clones alone and lacks a portion of them. The repertoire includes some 100,000 clones, 88% of them detected once, and roughly 13% sits in the top ten. The CDR3 is made up of 13 amino acids. Deletions cut 0 bases from V and 1 base from J, with 3 bases between. Germline V gene lookup returns CDR1 MNHEY and CDR2 SVGEGT. Sequencing was performed on peripheral blood, taken on day 0 of MenACWY control vaccination. This sequence joins TRBV6-2 or TRBV6-3 and TRBJ1-1; no clear D. This TCR was recovered from an adult in good health. CDR3 loop: CASSYSTNTEAFF. CDR3 DNA sequence: TGTGCCAGCAGTTACTCGACGAACACTGAAGCTTTCTTT.